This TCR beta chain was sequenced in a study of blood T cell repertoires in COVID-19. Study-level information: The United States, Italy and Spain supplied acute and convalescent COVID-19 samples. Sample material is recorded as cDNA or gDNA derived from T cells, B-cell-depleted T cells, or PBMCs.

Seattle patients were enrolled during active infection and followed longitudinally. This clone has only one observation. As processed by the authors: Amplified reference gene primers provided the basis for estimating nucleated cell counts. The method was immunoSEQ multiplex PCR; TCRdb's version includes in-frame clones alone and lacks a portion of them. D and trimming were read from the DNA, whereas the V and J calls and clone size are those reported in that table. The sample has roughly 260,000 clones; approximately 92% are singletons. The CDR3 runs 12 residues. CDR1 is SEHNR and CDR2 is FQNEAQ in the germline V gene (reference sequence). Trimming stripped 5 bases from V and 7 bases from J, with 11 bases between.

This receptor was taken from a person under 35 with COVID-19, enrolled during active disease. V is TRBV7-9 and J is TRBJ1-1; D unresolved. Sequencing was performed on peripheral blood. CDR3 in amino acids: CASSRSRHEAFF. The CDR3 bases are TGTGCCAGCAGCCGCTCGAGGCATGAAGCTTTCTTT.